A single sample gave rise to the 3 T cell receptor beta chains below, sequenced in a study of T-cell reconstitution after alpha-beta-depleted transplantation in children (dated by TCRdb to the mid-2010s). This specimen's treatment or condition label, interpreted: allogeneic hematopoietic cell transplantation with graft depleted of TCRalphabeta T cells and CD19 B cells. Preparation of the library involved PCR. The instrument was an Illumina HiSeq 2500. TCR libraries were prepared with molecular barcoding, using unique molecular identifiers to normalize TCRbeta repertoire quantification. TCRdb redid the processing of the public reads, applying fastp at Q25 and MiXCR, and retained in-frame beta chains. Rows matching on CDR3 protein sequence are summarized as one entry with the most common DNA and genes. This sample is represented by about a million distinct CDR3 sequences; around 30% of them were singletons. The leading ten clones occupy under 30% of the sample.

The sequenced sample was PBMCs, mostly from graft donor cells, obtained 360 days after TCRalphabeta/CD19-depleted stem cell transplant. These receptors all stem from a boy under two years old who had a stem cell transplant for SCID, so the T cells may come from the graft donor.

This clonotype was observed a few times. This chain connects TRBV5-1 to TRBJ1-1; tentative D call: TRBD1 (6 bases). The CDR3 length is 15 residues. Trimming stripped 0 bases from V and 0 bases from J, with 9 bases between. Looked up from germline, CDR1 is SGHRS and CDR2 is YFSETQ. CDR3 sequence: CASSLGWDMNTEAFF. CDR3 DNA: TGCGCCAGCAGCTTGGGGTGGGACATGAACACTGAAGCTTTCTTT.

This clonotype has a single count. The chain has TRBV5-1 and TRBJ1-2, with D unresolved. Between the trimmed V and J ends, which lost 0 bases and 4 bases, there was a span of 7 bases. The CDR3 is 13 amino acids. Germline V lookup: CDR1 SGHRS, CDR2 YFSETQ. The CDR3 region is CASSLVVSYGYTF. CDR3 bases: TGCGCCAGCAGCTTGGTTGTTTCCTATGGCTACACCTTC.

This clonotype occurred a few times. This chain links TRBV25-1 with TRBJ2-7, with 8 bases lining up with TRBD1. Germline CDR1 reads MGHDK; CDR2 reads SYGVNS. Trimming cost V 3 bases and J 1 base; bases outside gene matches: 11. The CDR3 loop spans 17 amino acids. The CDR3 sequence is CASSEAETGESSYEQYF. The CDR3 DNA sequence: TGTGCCAGCAGTGAGGCCGAGACAGGGGAGAGTTCCTACGAGCAGTACTTC.